The source of this T cell receptor beta chain is a study of T cells in Graves' hyperthyroidism and ophthalmopathy. Study-level points and caveats: Most clonotypes that expanded in the thyroid above 0.001 also showed up in blood.

Among the patients, aged 18 to 65, hyperthyroidism was newly diagnosed and had lasted under 2 months. TCR beta CDR3 regions were amplified from RNA transcripts. When the TCR CDR3 underwent first-round RT-PCR, the HTBI primer set was used. One entry per CDR3 protein results from TCRdb running MiXCR on the multiplex PCR reads. The sample records approximately 100,000 distinct CDR3 sequences, roughly 47% being singletons. This clonotype was observed at least ten times. Antigen: not known. Germline CDR1 reads SGHTS; CDR2 reads YDEGEE. The CDR3 totals 14 residues. V trimming: 4 bases; J trimming: 8 bases; junction bases outside the gene matches: 4.

The rearrangement uses TRBV5-8 and TRBJ2-1; 12 bases align to TRBD2. The sequenced material came from blood. This TCR was sampled from a man aged 40-49 years with Graves' hyperthyroidism. CDR3 region: CASSRLAGDDEQFF. The CDR3 DNA reads as TGTGCCAGCAGCCGACTAGCGGGAGACGATGAGCAGTTCTTC.